Below, 14 T cell receptor beta chains from the same sample are listed, as sequenced in a study of T cells after yellow fever vaccination. TCRdb recomputed calls from the 5' RACE reads with MiXCR, one row per CDR3 protein. The table records approximately 160,000 distinct CDR3 sequences, about 6% of them present only once. The sample in question was CD4+ T cells sorted from PBMCs, obtained on the day of the first yellow fever vaccination. The receptors derive from a man between 18 and 29 years old who received the YFV17D yellow fever vaccine.

This clonotype was seen at least ten times. The chain couples TRBV10-3 to TRBJ2-1; possibly TRBD1 or TRBD2 for D (6 bases each). Germline assignment: CDR1 ENHRY and CDR2 SYGVKD. The CDR3 loop spans 11 amino acids. With 2 bases removed from V and 11 bases from J, the gap between germline ends came to 7 bases. CDR3: CAISEGGQQFF. The CDR3 nucleotides are TGTGCCATCAGTGAGGGGGGGCAGCAGTTCTTC.

Many counts were recorded for this clonotype. This chain connects TRBV6-2 or TRBV6-3 to TRBJ2-7; TRBD2 agrees at 14 bases. The CDR3 spans 15 residues. Germline V gene lookup returns CDR1 MNHEY and CDR2 SVGEGT. Losses at the gene ends were 5 bases for V and 6 bases for J; bases not matched to a gene: 6. As DNA, the CDR3 is TGTGCCAGCAGTCCGGGACTAGCGGGGGTAGGCGAGCAGTACGTC. Protein: CASSPGLAGVGEQYV.

The chain joins TRBV2 to TRBJ2-1; 8 bases align to TRBD1. From germline, CDR1 is SNHLY and CDR2 FYNNEI. J was trimmed by 12 bases and V by 6 bases; bases with no gene match: 10. This CDR3 spans 13 amino acids. CDR3 protein: CASSYTDRVMQFF. The CDR3 DNA is TGTGCCAGCAGCTATACGGACAGGGTCATGCAGTTCTTC. The full variable domain, completed using reference TRBV2 and TRBJ2-1, is EPEVTQTPSHQVTQMGQEVILRCVPISNHLYFYWYRQILGQKVEFLVSFYNNEISEKSEIFDDQFSVERPDGSNFTLKIRSTKLEDSAMYFCASSYTDRVMQFFGPGTRLTVL.

This clonotype has a count of ten or more. This chain links TRBV10-3 with TRBJ1-2; D not resolved. This CDR3 is built from 16 residues. V lost 0 bases and J lost 4, with 15 bases in between. The germline CDR1 and CDR2 sequences are ENHRY and SYGVKD. DNA of the CDR3: TGTGCCATCAGTGAGTCGTCGGGTCTACAGCCCTATGGCTACACCTTC. Its protein product is CAISESSGLQPYGYTF.

The chain employs TRBV18 and TRBJ2-7; D remains ambiguous. Germline V gene sequence: CDR1 KGHSH, CDR2 LQKENI. CDR3 length equals 14 residues. The germline V and J ends were trimmed by 6 bases and 2 bases, with 14 bases remaining between them. In DNA form, the CDR3 reads TGTGCCAGCTCCCGAGGTACATTTACCTACGAGCAGTACTTC. Translated: CASSRGTFTYEQYF.

A word on this clonotype: Given a much more abundant clone one base away, this may be a read error. The rearrangement uses TRBV6-1 and TRBJ1-2; D uncertain. CDR3 length: 12 amino acids. Germline V gene lookup returns CDR1 MNHNS and CDR2 SASEGT. V lost 7 bases, J lost 3 bases, and 9 bases lay in between. CDR3 sequence: CASTAEYYGYTF. DNA of the CDR3: TGTGCCAGCACTGCCGAGTACTATGGCTACACCTTC.

This clonotype has a count of ten or more. V is TRBV12-3 or TRBV12-4 and J is TRBJ2-3; unclear D gene. The CDR3 spans 13 residues. The V end lost 6 bases, the J end lost 4 bases, and 11 bases lay between the germline ends. This CDR3 is CASRTTGADTQYF. The CDR3 region has the DNA TGTGCCAGCAGGACGACCGGCGCAGATACGCAGTATTTT.

This clonotype was detected only a few times. This chain uses TRBV7-2 with TRBJ2-3; the match to TRBD2 covers 7 bases. The CDR3 totals 14 residues. The germline CDR1 and CDR2 sequences are SGHTA and FQGNSA. V gave up 6 bases and J gave up 0 bases; unmatched junction bases: 3. The CDR3 nucleotides read TGTGCCAGCAGAGGCGGGGGAAGCACAGATACGCAGTATTTT. Encoded protein: CASRGGGSTDTQYF.

This clonotype was seen repeatedly, ten times or more. The chain recombines TRBV7-2 with TRBJ2-6; no firm D call. Trimming stripped 8 bases from V and 1 base from J, with 12 bases between. Germline lookup yields CDR1 SGHTA and CDR2 FQGNSA. The CDR3 loop spans 15 amino acids. The DNA for the CDR3 is TGTGCCAGCGCCGATATGGGGTCTGGGGCCAACGTCCTGACTTTC. This sequence encodes CASADMGSGANVLTF.

This clonotype was seen a handful of times. The rearrangement joins TRBV20-1 to TRBJ2-7, with no clear D. Germline V lookup: CDR1 DFQATT, CDR2 SNEGSKA (reference sequence). Trimming took off 0 bases at V and 3 bases at J, with 6 bases between the two ends. The CDR3 spans 12 residues. The CDR3 loop reads CSAREGSYEQYV. CDR3 nucleotides: TGCAGTGCTAGAGAGGGTAGCTACGAGCAGTACGTC.

This clonotype was counted only a few times. The V call is TRBV5-1, the J call TRBJ2-3; D is ambiguous. Per the germline V gene, CDR1 is SGHRS and CDR2 is YFSETQ. The germline V and J ends were trimmed by 0 bases and 0 bases, with 8 bases remaining between them. This CDR3 comprises 15 residues. The CDR3 region is CASSLAGTSTDTQYF. The CDR3, as DNA: TGCGCCAGCAGCTTGGCAGGAACCAGCACAGATACGCAGTATTTT. Full variable domain (missing parts from reference TRBV5-1 and TRBJ2-3): KAGVTQTPRYLIKTRGQQVTLSCSPISGHRSVSWYQQTPGQGLQFLFEYFSETQRNKGNFPGRFSGRQFSNSRSEMNVSTLELGDSALYLCASSLAGTSTDTQYFGPGTRLTVL.

This clonotype occurred many times. The rearrangement links TRBV5-5 to TRBJ2-7; 11 nucleotides align to TRBD2. The germline V gene has CDR1 SGHKS and CDR2 YYEKEE (reference sequence). CDR3 length: 16 amino acids. V dropped 4 bases and J dropped 4; count of bases not matched to a gene: 10. As DNA, the CDR3 is TGTGCCAGCAGCCGCCTTACCGGGACTAGCGGATACGAGCAGTACGTC. This encodes CASSRLTGTSGYEQYV.

The V call is TRBV7-2, the J call TRBJ1-2, with D possibly matching TRBD1 (5 bases). The CDR3 runs 14 residues. V lost 1 base, J lost 7 bases, and 13 bases lay in between. Germline CDR1 is SGHTA and CDR2 is FQGNSA. The CDR3 loop is CASSLGGRRGGYTF. The CDR3, as DNA: TGTGCCAGCAGCTTAGGGGGCAGGCGGGGTGGCTACACCTTC. Full variable domain (remainder filled in from reference TRBV7-2 and TRBJ1-2): GAGVSQSPSNKVTEKGKDVELRCDPISGHTALYWYRQSLGQGLEFLIYFQGNSAPDKSGLPSDRFSAERTGGSVSTLTIQRTQQEDSAVYLCASSLGGRRGGYTFGSGTRLTVV.

This sequence joins TRBV4-3 and TRBJ2-5; D is uncertain. The CDR3 totals 14 residues. Trimming took 0 bases from V and 1 from J, leaving 6 bases between them. Germline V gene lookup returns CDR1 LGHNA and CDR2 YSLEER. The CDR3 sequence: CASSQEAIQETQYF. The CDR3 region has the DNA TGCGCCAGCAGCCAAGAGGCGATCCAAGAGACCCAGTACTTC.